This TCR beta chain is drawn from a study of T cell repertoires in cytomegalovirus infection. Across the whole study: Peptides in the study included HLA-C-restricted and HLA-B-restricted CMV epitopes. Public signatures in TCR beta pointed to CMV infection and matching HLA type.

Whole-study findings and limits: HLA-C-restricted CMV clonotypes gave the most frequent clonotype in two of eight donors.

With V trimmed by 3 bases and J by 7 bases, 10 bases remained unmatched. This CDR3 has 15 residues. Germline loops: CDR1 SGHRS, CDR2 YFSETQ. With regard to this clonotype: Its antigen is undetermined.

Each CDR3 protein is one row after TCRdb ran MiXCR on the reads. The data show roughly 200,000 distinct CDR3 sequences, approximately 38% seen once. The source was CD8+ T cells from cultured PBMCs, collected from culture after CMV antigen stimulation. This TCR was sampled from a human donor in good health (CMV status not recorded). Some clones in this sample may be carry-over from other donors' samples. V is TRBV5-1 and J is TRBJ2-5; 9 nucleotides agree with TRBD1. The CDR3 nucleotides are TGCGCCAGCAGCTCACTCTCGACAGGGGGGGGGACCCAGTACTTC. Translation: CASSSLSTGGGTQYF.